The 16 T cell receptor beta chains presented below share a single source sample, sequenced in a study of blood T cell repertoires in COVID-19. TCRdb keeps only in-frame clones here, not all; method: immunoSEQ multiplex PCR. The sample lists over 65,000 clones, about 87% occurring once. The sample comprised peripheral blood. The receptors here all came from a man aged 50 or older with active COVID-19.

The chain carries TRBV3-1 (or the pseudogene TRBV3-2) and TRBJ1-1; weak D call: TRBD1 (5 bases). Per germline, CDR1 LGHDT and CDR2 YNNKEL (reference sequence). Trimming pared 1 base from V and 4 bases from J, leaving 10 bases between. This CDR3 has 14 residues. Here the CDR3 DNA reads TGTGCCAGCAGCCAAGGCACAGGTCCCACTGAAGCTTTCTTT. Its translation: CASSQGTGPTEAFF.

The gene calls are TRBV28 and TRBJ1-4; D ambiguous. CDR1 MDHEN and CDR2 SYDVKM come from the germline V gene. This CDR3 spans 11 amino acids. V lost 6 bases to trimming and J lost 4 bases, with 3 bases between them. The CDR3 bases are TGTGCCAGCAGCTTTAATGAAAAACTGTTTTTT. As protein: CASSFNEKLFF.

This clone was seen only once. V usage is TRBV19 and J usage is TRBJ2-1; 7 positions agree with TRBD2. The CDR3 covers 16 residues. V lost 7 bases, J lost 7 bases, and 16 bases stayed unmatched. Looked up from germline, CDR1 is LNHDA and CDR2 is SQIVND (reference sequence). The CDR3 sequence: CASTDLLARGENEQFF. The CDR3 bases are TGTGCCAGTACCGACCTACTAGCGAGAGGAGAAAATGAGCAGTTCTTC.

This chain links TRBV5-1 with TRBJ2-7, with TRBD2 identical over 7 bases. The V and J ends lost 0 bases and 2 bases, in that order; junction bases with no gene match: 5. Per germline, CDR1 SGHRS and CDR2 YFSETQ. The CDR3 length is 15 residues. CDR3 in DNA: TGCGCCAGCAGCTTGGACGCCCGGGGGGCCTACGAGCAGTACTTC. Encoded protein: CASSLDARGAYEQYF.

J is TRBJ1-3 and V is TRBV7-2; D is perhaps TRBD1 (6 bases). Germline-derived CDR1 and CDR2 are SGHTA and FQGNSA. The length of the CDR3 is 18 residues. Trimming removed 4 bases at V and 0 bases at J, with 19 bases between. The CDR3 sequence: CASSYQHDRFRSGNTIYF. CDR3 DNA sequence: TGTGCCAGCAGCTACCAACACGACAGGTTTCGCTCTGGAAACACCATATATTTT.

This clone was seen a handful of times. DNA for the CDR3: TGTGCCAGCAGCTTACAGGGTACTAGCGGCTTTAGCACAGATACGCAGTATTTT. This sequence encodes CASSLQGTSGFSTDTQYF. The chain couples TRBV7-6 to TRBJ2-3; 8 nucleotides match TRBD2. This CDR3 has 18 amino acids. J gave up 0 bases and V 2 bases, and 10 bases lay outside the gene matches. Germline CDR1 and CDR2: SGHVS and FNYEAQ. Full variable domain (missing parts from reference TRBV7-6 and TRBJ2-3): GAGVSQSPRYKVTKRGQDVALRCDPISGHVSLYWYRQALGQGPEFLTYFNYEAQQDKSGLPNDRFSAERPEGSISTLTIQRTEQRDSAMYRCASSLQGTSGFSTDTQYFGPGTRLTVL.

The chain carries TRBV28 and TRBJ1-3, with D perhaps matching TRBD1 (5 bases). The germline V gene has CDR1 MDHEN and CDR2 SYDVKM. V was pared by 2 bases and J by 2 bases, with 16 bases between. This CDR3 is built from 17 residues. The CDR3 here is CASSLEVRARAGNTIYF. Here the CDR3 DNA reads TGTGCCAGCAGTTTAGAGGTGCGTGCCAGGGCTGGAAACACCATATATTTT.

This clone occurred once. The V and J genes are TRBV5-1 and TRBJ2-3; 7 positions match TRBD2. The CDR3 is made up of 15 amino acids. The V gene's germline CDR1 is SGHRS and CDR2 YFSETQ. Trimming cost V 1 base and J 2 bases; bases outside gene matches: 4. Here the CDR3 DNA reads TGCGCCAGCAGCTTGTACGGGAGGCCCACAGATACGCAGTATTTT. It is translated as CASSLYGRPTDTQYF.

In this sample, this clone turned up once. The V gene is TRBV24-1, the J gene TRBJ2-1, with a tentative D call TRBD2 (6 bases). Trimming left V 2 bases short and J 7 bases short, with 14 bases between. The CDR3 runs to 15 residues. CDR1 KGHDR and CDR2 SFDVKD come from the germline V gene. The CDR3 DNA reads TGTGCCACCAGTGATTCTAGACTAGTTCTGAATGAGCAGTTCTTC. It specifies CATSDSRLVLNEQFF.

V and J are TRBV5-5 and TRBJ2-7; D possibly corresponds to TRBD1 (6 bases). Germline CDR1 is SGHKS and CDR2 is YYEKEE (reference sequence). Trimming removed 0 bases at V and 7 bases at J, with 11 bases between. This CDR3 spans 13 amino acids. The CDR3 region has the DNA TGTGCCAGCAGCTTGGGACAGGTTGGTGAGCAGTACTTC. Residues: CASSLGQVGEQYF.

The chain joins TRBV9 to TRBJ2-2; 10 bases fit TRBD1. The CDR3 consists of 14 residues. The V gene end was trimmed by 3 bases and the J gene end by 4 bases; junction bases not matched to a gene: 0. Germline loops: CDR1 SGDLS, CDR2 YYNGEE. For the CDR3, the DNA is TGTGCCAGCAGCGGGACAGGGGGCACCGGGGAGCTGTTTTTT. Translated, it gives CASSGTGGTGELFF.

The chain has TRBV11-2 and TRBJ2-7, with 9 bases aligning to TRBD1. V lost 6 bases, J lost 7 bases, and 10 bases stayed unmatched. CDR3 length: 14 amino acids. Germline values: CDR1 SGHAT, CDR2 FQNNGV. In DNA form, the CDR3 reads TGTGCCAGCAGTTCCGGGACAGGGAGAATGGAGCAGTACTTC. Amino acid sequence: CASSSGTGRMEQYF.

This chain links TRBV4-1 with TRBJ1-4; D is unresolved. This CDR3 comprises 16 residues. V shed 1 base and J shed 5 bases, with 14 bases lying between them. The V gene's germline CDR1 is MGHRA and CDR2 YSYEKL. In DNA, the CDR3 is TGCGCCAGCAGCCAAGGCCCTCTGGGCTTGAATGAAAAACTGTTTTTT. Translation: CASSQGPLGLNEKLFF.

The chain employs TRBV2 and TRBJ2-7; 13 bases match TRBD2. The CDR3 sequence is 14 residues long. Germline assignment: CDR1 SNHLY and CDR2 FYNNEI. With 7 bases clipped from V and 6 bases from J, the junction kept 6 bases outside the gene matches. This chain's CDR3 is CASTRLAGGSEQYF. The CDR3 DNA is TGTGCCAGCACGAGACTAGCGGGGGGTTCCGAGCAGTACTTC. Variable domain in full (rest from reference TRBV2 and TRBJ2-7): EPEVTQTPSHQVTQMGQEVILRCVPISNHLYFYWYRQILGQKVEFLVSFYNNEISEKSEIFDDQFSVERPDGSNFTLKIRSTKLEDSAMYFCASTRLAGGSEQYFGPGTRLTVT.

This rearrangement joins TRBV11-2 to TRBJ1-2; D gene uncertain. The CDR3 contains 15 residues. Germline V gives CDR1 SGHAT, CDR2 FQNNGV. V was clipped by 6 bases and J by 2 bases, with 16 bases between them. DNA of the CDR3: TGTGCCAGCAGACCAGCTTGGCAGGTGAACTATGGCTACACCTTC. Protein product: CASRPAWQVNYGYTF.

The genes are TRBV6-1 and TRBJ2-7; possibly TRBD2 for D (5 bases). Germline V gives CDR1 MNHNS, CDR2 SASEGT. The ends were cut back, 0 bases at V and 5 bases at J, with 17 bases in the middle. This CDR3 contains 16 residues. CDR3 sequence (DNA): TGTGCCAGCAGTGAAGCGAGGAGAGGGCCTCAAGACGAGCAGTACTTC. Translation: CASSEARRGPQDEQYF.